One T cell receptor (beta chain) is described in this entry. The antigen remains undetermined. TCRdb ran MiXCR on the 5' RACE reads and lists one entry per CDR3 protein. Here the sample spans 750,000 to 850,000 distinct CDR3 sequences, over 9.5% being singletons. This specimen comes from a study of CD8 T cells in ankylosing spondylitis. Overall study findings and caveats: The study identified a TCR beta motif of roughly eight highly homologous variants that appeared characteristic of ankylosing spondylitis blood. Reportedly, matched ankylosing spondylitis synovial fluid was significantly enriched for disease-linked clones.

Between the trimmed V and J ends, which lost 1 base and 7 bases, there was a span of 11 bases. This CDR3 has 13 amino acids. In germline, CDR1 is SGHRS, CDR2 YFSETQ. Sequencing used blood, either unsorted or a sorted T cell fraction (not recorded which). The rearrangement links TRBV5-1 to TRBJ1-2; D might be TRBD1 (5 bases). The source of this sequence is a male donor with ankylosing spondylitis. In DNA, the CDR3 is TGCGCCAGCAGCTTGCAGGGTTTTAGTGGCTACACCTTC. Translation gives CASSLQGFSGYTF.